This passage covers 26 T cell receptor beta chains from one sample sequenced in a study of Ad26.COV2.S vaccination and SARS-CoV-2 variants. Some clones are missing from TCRdb's copy, which holds only in-frame ones; the method was immunoSEQ multiplex PCR. This sample yields about 480,000 clones, of which approximately 90% are seen a single time; 9.5% to 15% belongs to the top ten. Treatment denoted: some 20 received Ad26.COV2.S at low or high dose, single or two shots; about five received placebo; per-sample allocation not given. Each sample was drawn 63 days after the first injection (of vaccine or placebo). The source was peripheral blood, collected in a trial of Ad26.COV2.S vaccine versus placebo. The receptors stem from a person aged 18-65 years who received the Ad26.COV2.S COVID-19 vaccine or a placebo.

This sequence joins TRBV19 and TRBJ1-2; possibly TRBD1 for D (6 bases). Germline assignment: CDR1 LNHDA and CDR2 SQIVND (reference sequence). V was cut by 6 bases and J by 2 bases, with 16 bases left in between. CDR3 length equals 15 residues. DNA for the CDR3: TGTGCCAGTAGCCCTCGGGATCAGGGGAACTATGGCTACACCTTC. Its protein product is CASSPRDQGNYGYTF.

The rearrangement joins TRBV29-1 to TRBJ2-5; unclear D gene. V was pared by 6 bases and J by 5 bases, with 13 bases between. CDR3 length: 12 residues. In germline, CDR1 is SQVTM, CDR2 ANQGSEA. CDR3 DNA sequence: TGCAGCGTCCGGTGGGTGGGGGAGACCCAGTACTTC. This codes for CSVRWVGETQYF.

The J gene is TRBJ1-1, the V gene TRBV27, with a possible D match to TRBD1 (5 bases). This CDR3 spans 14 amino acids. Germline CDR1 reads MNHEY; CDR2 reads SMNVEV (reference sequence). The V and J ends lost 3 bases and 3 bases respectively, with 11 bases between them. As DNA, the CDR3 is TGTGCCAGCAGTTTTGCGGGACGGCACACTGAAGCTTTCTTT. It specifies CASSFAGRHTEAFF.

The J gene is TRBJ1-2, the V gene TRBV4-2; possible D gene TRBD1, 5 bases. The length of the CDR3 is 18 residues. Germline values: CDR1 LGHNA, CDR2 YNFKEQ. V lost 1 base to trimming and J lost 3 bases, with 21 bases between them. The CDR3 protein is CASSQVVYSKTGDYGYTF. The CDR3, as DNA: TGTGCCAGCAGCCAAGTAGTGTATTCTAAAACGGGGGACTATGGCTACACCTTC.

The V call is TRBV28, the J call TRBJ2-7; D gene uncertain. The CDR3 spans 12 residues. The V and J ends lost 3 bases and 6 bases respectively, with 9 bases between them. Germline V gene data show CDR1 as MDHEN and CDR2 as SYDVKM. CDR3 protein: CASSFPLLEQYF. The DNA for the CDR3 is TGTGCCAGCAGTTTCCCCCTACTCGAGCAGTACTTC.

This chain connects TRBV30 to TRBJ1-2; 7 nucleotides line up with TRBD1. After removal of 3 bases from V and 7 bases from J, the junction contained 5 bases not matched to a gene. CDR3 length: 12 residues. The V gene's germline CDR1 is GTSNPN and CDR2 SVGIG (reference sequence). The CDR3: CAWRGGQSGYTF. The CDR3 DNA reads TGTGCCTGGAGGGGGGGACAGAGTGGCTACACCTTC. The whole variable domain, remainder taken from reference TRBV30 and TRBJ1-2, is SQTIHQWPATLVQPVGSPLSLECTVEGTSNPNLYWYRQAAGRGLQLLFYSVGIGQISSEVPQNLSASRPQDRQFILSSKKLLLSDSGFYLCAWRGGQSGYTFGSGTRLTVV.

The V call is TRBV4-3, the J call TRBJ1-1, with 7 positions matching TRBD1. Germline-derived CDR1 and CDR2 are LGHNA and YSLEER. This CDR3 is 13 amino acids long. Unmatched junction bases numbered 2, after V lost 4 bases and J lost 3 bases. This chain's CDR3 is CASSLQGDTEAFF. The CDR3 nucleotides read TGCGCCAGCAGCCTCCAGGGGGACACTGAAGCTTTCTTT.

This chain connects TRBV5-6 to TRBJ1-1; unclear D gene. Per the germline V gene, CDR1 is SGHDT and CDR2 is YYEEEE. Trimming took 0 bases from V and 0 from J, leaving 9 bases between them. This CDR3 spans 15 amino acids. CDR3 loop: CASSLGPSLNTEAFF. The CDR3 DNA reads as TGTGCCAGCAGCTTGGGGCCCTCCCTGAACACTGAAGCTTTCTTT.

Turning to this clone: Distinct nucleotide sequences in the sample also encode this CDR3. The V call is TRBV20-1, the J call TRBJ2-7; D remains ambiguous. CDR1 DFQATT and CDR2 SNEGSKA come from the germline V gene (reference sequence). Trimming left V 1 base short and J 4 bases short, with 5 bases between. The CDR3 sequence is 11 residues long. The CDR3 sequence is CSARGTYEQYF. The CDR3 region has the DNA TGCAGTGCTAGAGGGACGTACGAGCAGTACTTC.

This clone came up a few times. The chain has TRBV10-3 and TRBJ1-1; 7 nucleotides line up with TRBD1. Trimming cost V 10 bases and J 3 bases; bases outside gene matches: 11. Germline V lookup: CDR1 ENHRY, CDR2 SYGVKD. The CDR3 runs to 14 residues. The CDR3 nucleotides read TGTGCCAGCAGCCGACAGGGTGGGGACACTGAAGCTTTCTTT. This sequence encodes CASSRQGGDTEAFF.

V is TRBV30 and J is TRBJ1-1; D remains ambiguous. V was trimmed by 2 bases and J by 0 bases, leaving 10 bases between them. CDR3 length: 14 amino acids. Germline V lookup: CDR1 GTSNPN, CDR2 SVGIG (reference sequence). CDR3 in DNA: TGTGCCTGGAGTCCAACCGGGCTGAACACTGAAGCTTTCTTT. This sequence encodes CAWSPTGLNTEAFF.

The rearrangement uses TRBV6-2 or TRBV6-3 and TRBJ1-6; D unclear. CDR1 is MNHEY, CDR2 SVGEGT, per germline. The CDR3 extends over 12 amino acids. The germline V and J ends were trimmed by 6 bases and 9 bases, with 9 bases remaining between them. The CDR3 is CASSPGGSPLHF. CDR3 nucleotides: TGTGCCAGCAGCCCCGGCGGTTCACCCCTCCACTTT.

This clone came up a few times. The V and J genes are TRBV3-1 (or the pseudogene TRBV3-2) and TRBJ2-2; perhaps TRBD1 as D (6 bases). V was cut by 1 base and J by 5 bases, with 14 bases left in between. The germline V gene encodes CDR1 LGHDT and CDR2 YNNKEL (reference sequence). This CDR3 comprises 16 residues. The CDR3 coding sequence is TGTGCCAGCAGCCAAGTTCCCGGAGACAGGACCGGGGAGCTGTTTTTT. Its protein is CASSQVPGDRTGELFF.

The chain joins TRBV3-1 (or the pseudogene TRBV3-2) to TRBJ1-2, with D uncertain. The CDR3 is made up of 15 amino acids. From germline, CDR1 is LGHDT and CDR2 YNNKEL (reference sequence). V gave up 1 base and J gave up 1 base, with 10 bases separating them. The CDR3 bases are TGTGCCAGCAGCCAAGGGAACAGCAGTAACTATGGCTACACCTTC. Protein sequence: CASSQGNSSNYGYTF.

This chain links TRBV15 with TRBJ1-5, with D possibly TRBD1 on 6 matching bases. Trimming left V 1 base short and J 4 bases short, with 8 bases between. The CDR3 consists of 14 residues. Germline V lookup: CDR1 LNHNV, CDR2 YYDKDF (reference sequence). The CDR3 bases are TGTGCCACCAGCAGAGGGACAGAGAATCAGCCCCAGCATTTT. Translation gives CATSRGTENQPQHF.

V is TRBV7-9 and J is TRBJ1-1, with D possibly being TRBD1 (5 bases). Germline CDR1 and CDR2: SEHNR and FQNEAQ (reference sequence). The CDR3 is 13 residues long. V was shortened by 5 bases and J by 7 bases, with 14 bases between the two germline ends. The CDR3 coding sequence is TGTGCCAGCAGCCCCCCCGAGGGACTTGAAGCTTTCTTT. Amino acid sequence: CASSPPEGLEAFF.

The gene calls are TRBV5-4 and TRBJ2-3, with D perhaps TRBD1 (6 bases). Trimming removed 0 bases from V and 4 bases from J, with 18 bases in between. The CDR3 runs to 17 residues. Germline V CDR1 and CDR2: SGHNT, YYREEE (reference sequence). CDR3 region: CASSLAGRMGAADTQYF. CDR3 DNA sequence: TGTGCCAGCAGCTTGGCAGGGCGGATGGGGGCCGCAGATACGCAGTATTTT. Looking up the rest from reference TRBV5-4 and TRBJ2-3 gives the full variable domain: ETGVTQSPTHLIKTRGQQVTLRCSSQSGHNTVSWYQQALGQGPQFIFQYYREEENGRGNFPPRFSGLQFPNYSSELNVNALELDDSALYLCASSLAGRMGAADTQYFGPGTRLTVL.

The CDR3 DNA sequence: TGCGCCAGCAGCCAAGACGTAGCGGCGAGCTCCTACGAGCAGTACTTC. Amino acid sequence: CASSQDVAASSYEQYF. The V and J genes are TRBV4-3 and TRBJ2-7; possibly TRBD2 for D (6 bases). Germline V gene data show CDR1 as LGHNA and CDR2 as YSLEER. Trimming removed 0 bases at V and 0 bases at J, with 12 bases between. The CDR3 has 16 amino acids.

This chain joins TRBV6-5 and TRBJ2-5; 9 positions match TRBD1. CDR3 length: 15 residues. Germline lookup yields CDR1 MNHEY and CDR2 SVGAGI. The J segment lost 3 bases and the V segment lost 4 bases, leaving 6 bases of the junction unmatched. CDR3 coding DNA: TGTGCCAGCAGTTCAGGACAGGGGCGAGAAGAGACCCAGTACTTC. This gives the protein CASSSGQGREETQYF.

V gene TRBV5-4 combines with J gene TRBJ2-7, with TRBD1 matching 9 bases. The CDR3 runs 15 residues. V lost 5 bases, J lost 2 bases, and 8 bases stayed unmatched. Germline assignment: CDR1 SGHNT and CDR2 YYREEE (reference sequence). CDR3 nucleotides: TGTGCCAGCAGGACCCGGGGACAGGGTACCTACGAGCAGTACTTC. Its protein is CASRTRGQGTYEQYF.

The CDR3 region has the DNA TGTGCCAGTGCCCTGCAGGGGCCGGATCAGCCCCAGCATTTT. Encoded protein: CASALQGPDQPQHF. V and J are TRBV19 and TRBJ1-5; possibly TRBD1 for D (6 bases). From germline, CDR1 is LNHDA and CDR2 SQIVND (reference sequence). The CDR3 has 14 residues. V dropped 8 bases and J dropped 5 bases, with 16 bases sitting between them. The whole variable domain, filled in from reference TRBV19 and TRBJ1-5, reads DGGITQSPKYLFRKEGQNVTLSCEQNLNHDAMYWYRQDPGQGLRLIYYSQIVNDFQKGDIAEGYSVSREKKESFPLTVTSAQKNPTAFYLCASALQGPDQPQHFGDGTRLSIL.

The chain links TRBV10-1 to TRBJ2-2, with 7 positions matching TRBD1. The CDR3 is made up of 14 amino acids. Germline V gene sequence: CDR1 WNHNN, CDR2 SYGVQD (reference sequence). V lost 6 bases and J lost 5; bases outside the gene matches: 6. In DNA, the CDR3 is TGCGCCAGCAGGGACAGGATAAGTACCGGGGAGCTGTTTTTT. Encoded protein: CASRDRISTGELFF.

This clone was counted a few times. The V call is TRBV27, the J call TRBJ1-1; possible D gene TRBD1, 5 bases. Trimming took off 5 bases at V and 4 bases at J, with 11 bases between the two ends. Germline CDR1 is MNHEY and CDR2 is SMNVEV (reference sequence). The CDR3 runs 13 residues. The CDR3 region is CASSPGTFTEAFF. DNA for the CDR3: TGTGCCAGCAGTCCCGGGACCTTCACTGAAGCTTTCTTT.

The rearrangement joins TRBV9 to TRBJ2-7; the match to TRBD1 covers 12 bases. CDR1 is SGDLS, CDR2 YYNGEE, per germline. This CDR3 has 15 residues. The junction had 6 bases not matched to a gene; V was cut back by 4 bases and J by 4 bases. In DNA form, the CDR3 reads TGTGCCAGCAGCCAGGGGACAGGGGGCGGGTACGAGCAGTACTTC. Its translation is CASSQGTGGGYEQYF.

The chain is built from TRBV7-9 and TRBJ2-7; TRBD1 matches at 8 bases. Losses at the gene ends were 0 bases for V and 5 bases for J; bases not matched to a gene: 9. The germline gives CDR1 SEHNR, CDR2 FQNEAQ (reference sequence). The CDR3 spans 16 residues. CDR3 sequence (DNA): TGTGCCAGCAGCTTAGCTTCACATAAGGACAGGGACGAGCAGTACTTC. It specifies CASSLASHKDRDEQYF.

Here the CDR3 reads CATSDSRTVSLTTGPEAFF. The CDR3 DNA reads TGTGCCACCAGTGATTCTCGGACAGTTTCACTAACAACTGGACCTGAAGCTTTCTTT. This chain links TRBV24-1 with TRBJ1-1; D is possibly TRBD1 (6 bases). The V gene lost 2 bases and the J gene lost 6 bases, with 27 bases spanning the gap. The CDR3 runs to 19 residues. Germline lookup yields CDR1 KGHDR and CDR2 SFDVKD.